Below, 19 T cell receptor beta chains from the same sample are listed, as sequenced in a study of T cells after posttransplantation cyclophosphamide. Sampled 1 year posttransplant, controls received myeloablative marrow transplants, methotrexate and a calcineurin inhibitor. Libraries were prepared by immunoSEQ multiplex PCR; TCRdb keeps only in-frame clonotypes and omits some of them. This sample has approximately 21,000 clones, with 80% to 90% found just once. The sequencing here drew on PBMCs, taken around 350 days after allogeneic stem cell transplant with calcineurin inhibitor and methotrexate. The receptors derive from a female patient younger than 45 who received an allogeneic stem cell transplant from an unrelated donor, was CMV-positive, and had acute and chronic GVHD. Some T cells may have originated in the graft donor.

The chain couples TRBV2 to TRBJ2-5; 8 positions match TRBD2. The junction had 7 bases not matched to a gene; V was cut back by 6 bases and J by 7 bases. CDR3 length: 13 amino acids. Germline CDR1 and CDR2: SNHLY and FYNNEI. DNA for the CDR3: TGTGCCAGCAGAGAGAGCGGGGGAGGGACCCAGTACTTC. Residues: CASRESGGGTQYF.

CDR3 protein: CASGRAYEQYF. The CDR3, as DNA: TGTGCTAGTGGTCGAGCCTACGAGCAGTACTTC. The chain has TRBV12-5 and TRBJ2-7; D not certain. Deletions cut 5 bases from V and 2 bases from J, with 4 bases between. The CDR3 has 11 residues. CDR1 and CDR2 from the germline V gene are LGHNT and FRNRAP.

The V and J genes are TRBV30 and TRBJ1-1, with D hard to call. CDR3 size: 13 residues. Germline V CDR1 and CDR2: GTSNPN, SVGIG (reference sequence). Trimming shortened V by 3 bases and J by 0 bases, and 8 bases separated the two germline ends. CDR3 nucleotide sequence: TGTGCCTGGAGGACATCGATGAACACTGAAGCTTTCTTT. It encodes CAWRTSMNTEAFF.

The chain uses TRBV27 and TRBJ2-2, with 10 bases that match TRBD2. There are 16 residues in the CDR3. CDR1 MNHEY and CDR2 SMNVEV come from the germline V gene (reference sequence). V lost 5 bases to trimming and J lost 1 base; unmatched junction nucleotides: 4. CDR3 sequence: CASSASGRGNTGELFF. The CDR3 DNA is TGTGCCAGCAGTGCGAGCGGGAGGGGGAACACCGGGGAGCTGTTTTTT.

This rearrangement joins TRBV4-3 to TRBJ2-1; weak D call: TRBD2 (6 bases). The CDR3 totals 18 residues. V gave up 0 bases and J gave up 3 bases, with 18 bases separating them. The germline V gene encodes CDR1 LGHNA and CDR2 YSLEER. The CDR3 loop reads CASSQEWTLAVNYNEQFF. Here the CDR3 DNA reads TGCGCCAGCAGCCAAGAATGGACACTAGCTGTAAACTACAATGAGCAGTTCTTC.

The chain joins TRBV7-9 to TRBJ1-4, with a weak D call TRBD1 (5 bases). V lost 8 bases, J lost 2 bases, and 12 bases lay in between. Germline CDR1 and CDR2: SEHNR and FQNEAQ (reference sequence). The CDR3 covers 14 residues. Here the CDR3 reads CASLLGGTNEKLFF. CDR3 DNA sequence: TGTGCCAGCCTACTGGGGGGGACTAATGAAAAACTGTTTTTT.

As to this clone: The identical CDR3 is also encoded by other nucleotide sequences in the sample. The rearrangement links TRBV2 to TRBJ2-1, with 9 nucleotides matching TRBD2. CDR1 SNHLY and CDR2 FYNNEI come from the germline V gene. Trimming cost V 4 bases and J 2 bases; bases outside gene matches: 6. This CDR3 has 16 residues. DNA for the CDR3: TGTGCCAGCAGTGTCGGGAGCGGGAGGACCTACAATGAGCAGTTCTTC. Translating it yields CASSVGSGRTYNEQFF. Using reference TRBV2 and TRBJ2-1 for the parts outside the CDR3, the full variable domain is EPEVTQTPSHQVTQMGQEVILRCVPISNHLYFYWYRQILGQKVEFLVSFYNNEISEKSEIFDDQFSVERPDGSNFTLKIRSTKLEDSAMYFCASSVGSGRTYNEQFFGPGTRLTVL.

This chain uses TRBV19 with TRBJ2-3; weak D call: TRBD1 (5 bases). This CDR3 is built from 13 residues. Germline assignment: CDR1 LNHDA and CDR2 SQIVND (reference sequence). The V end lost 4 bases, the J end lost 3 bases, and 8 bases lay between the germline ends. The CDR3 sequence: CASSTRVTDTQYF. The CDR3 region has the DNA TGTGCCAGTAGTACCAGGGTAACAGATACGCAGTATTTT.

The genes are TRBV19 and TRBJ2-5, with a possible D match to TRBD2 (6 bases). TRBJ2-7 explains the end of the DNA better; the J call may be wrong. CDR1 is LNHDA and CDR2 is SQIVND in the germline V gene (reference sequence). The length of the CDR3 is 15 residues. CDR3 amino acids: CASSIVTSTLNEQYF. In nucleotides, the CDR3 is TGTGCCAGTAGTATCGTCACTAGCACTCTCAACGAGCAGTACTTC.

This chain connects TRBV5-6 to TRBJ2-7; 8 nucleotides line up with TRBD2. The CDR3 runs to 14 residues. CDR1 and CDR2 from the germline V gene are SGHDT and YYEEEE. V dropped 4 bases and J dropped 7; count of bases not matched to a gene: 10. CDR3 sequence (DNA): TGTGCCAGCAGCCGGGGGGGGTGGACCTGGGAGCAGTACTTC. Encoded protein: CASSRGGWTWEQYF.

The genes are TRBV7-2 and TRBJ2-5; 7 positions agree with TRBD1. Germline V CDR1 and CDR2: SGHTA, FQGNSA. V lost 5 bases and J lost 5; bases outside the gene matches: 11. The CDR3 is 15 amino acids. The CDR3 DNA follows: TGTGCCAGCAGCCCCAAGCGACAGGGCTCCGAGACCCAGTACTTC. This codes for CASSPKRQGSETQYF.

V gene TRBV5-1 combines with J gene TRBJ1-1; 10 nucleotides agree with TRBD1. This CDR3 spans 14 amino acids. The germline gives CDR1 SGHRS, CDR2 YFSETQ. V shed 3 bases, J shed 8 bases, and the junction held 7 bases outside the gene matches. The DNA for the CDR3 is TGCGCCAGCAGCTCGACAGGGGGCTCGCGGGAAGCTTTCTTT. It encodes CASSSTGGSREAFF.

The chain combines TRBV27 with TRBJ2-7; tentatively, D is TRBD2 (5 bases). The CDR3 is 12 amino acids. Trimming left V 5 bases short and J 3 bases short, with 8 bases between. Germline V CDR1 and CDR2: MNHEY, SMNVEV (reference sequence). The CDR3 reads CASSPDFYEQYF. As DNA, the CDR3 is TGTGCCAGCAGTCCGGACTTCTACGAGCAGTACTTC.

The chain links TRBV18 to TRBJ2-5; the D gene is possibly TRBD1 (5 bases). TRBJ2-7 matches the DNA end more closely, so the J call is doubtful. This CDR3 contains 13 residues. Germline V gene sequence: CDR1 KGHSH, CDR2 LQKENI. CDR3 nucleotides: TGTGCCAGCTCACCGGACACCTCCTACGAGCAGTACTTC. This gives the protein CASSPDTSYEQYF.

V is TRBV27 and J is TRBJ2-2; tentatively, D is TRBD1 (6 bases). Germline loops: CDR1 MNHEY, CDR2 SMNVEV (reference sequence). This CDR3 has 18 residues. The V end lost 9 bases, the J end lost 7 bases, and 30 bases lay between the germline ends. Here the CDR3 reads CASLPRRRGHGDFGELFF. CDR3 in DNA: TGTGCCAGTTTACCCAGACGTCGGGGACACGGAGATTTCGGGGAGCTGTTTTTT.

This sequence joins TRBV11-3 and TRBJ2-7; no firm D call. Per germline, CDR1 SGHNT and CDR2 YENEEA. V dropped 1 base and J dropped 7 bases, with 11 bases sitting between them. The CDR3 sequence is 13 residues long. CDR3 coding DNA: TGTGCCAGCAGCTTAGGGCAGGCGCAAGAGCAGTACTTC. Its translation is CASSLGQAQEQYF.

CDR3 nucleotide sequence: TGCGCCAGCAGCCAAGCCCTAAACTATGGCTACACCTTC. Amino acids: CASSQALNYGYTF. The chain carries TRBV4-1 and TRBJ1-2; D ambiguous. The CDR3 has 13 amino acids. Trimming left V 1 base short and J 2 bases short, with 5 bases between. Germline CDR1 MGHRA, CDR2 YSYEKL.

The V call is TRBV11-2, the J call TRBJ2-5; TRBD2 aligns across 8 bases. V gave up 5 bases and J gave up 2 bases; unmatched junction bases: 10. This CDR3 has 16 amino acids. CDR1 is SGHAT and CDR2 is FQNNGV in the germline V gene. CDR3 protein: CASSPLAGKKQETQYF. Here the CDR3 DNA reads TGTGCCAGCAGCCCATTAGCGGGGAAGAAACAAGAGACCCAGTACTTC.

The chain uses TRBV6-5 and TRBJ2-7; 9 bases are shared with TRBD1. J lost 0 bases, V lost 8 bases, and 5 bases had no gene match. Germline values: CDR1 MNHEY, CDR2 SVGAGI. The CDR3 consists of 14 residues. The CDR3 bases are TGTGCCAGCTATGACAGGGGGTACTCCTACGAGCAGTACTTC. Translation: CASYDRGYSYEQYF.